This TCR beta chain was captured by sequencing in a study of cytomegalovirus exposure and HLA in healthy donors. General study results and limits: The study assumed roughly uniform donor sequencing depth for presence/absence analyses. Confirmation in vitro established that a few CMV-associated chains were specific for CMV antigens.

This CDR3 contains 12 residues. The germline V gene has CDR1 KGHSH and CDR2 LQKENI. V lost 2 bases, J lost 8 bases, and 7 bases lay in between. As regards this clone: Its target is unknown.

The study ran its PCR with 60 Vbeta and 13 Jbeta primers. Profiling relied on immunoSEQ multiplex PCR, and the TCRdb table lists in-frame clones only, not all of them. The sample yields roughly 60,000 clones, of which the top ten take up less than 4%. This TCR was recovered from a woman aged 18-29 years in good health and CMV-seronegative. This chain uses TRBV18 with TRBJ1-3; D ambiguous. Input material: PBMCs. For the CDR3, the DNA is TGTGCCAGCTCACCAATCGGAGACACCATATATTTT. This sequence encodes CASSPIGDTIYF.